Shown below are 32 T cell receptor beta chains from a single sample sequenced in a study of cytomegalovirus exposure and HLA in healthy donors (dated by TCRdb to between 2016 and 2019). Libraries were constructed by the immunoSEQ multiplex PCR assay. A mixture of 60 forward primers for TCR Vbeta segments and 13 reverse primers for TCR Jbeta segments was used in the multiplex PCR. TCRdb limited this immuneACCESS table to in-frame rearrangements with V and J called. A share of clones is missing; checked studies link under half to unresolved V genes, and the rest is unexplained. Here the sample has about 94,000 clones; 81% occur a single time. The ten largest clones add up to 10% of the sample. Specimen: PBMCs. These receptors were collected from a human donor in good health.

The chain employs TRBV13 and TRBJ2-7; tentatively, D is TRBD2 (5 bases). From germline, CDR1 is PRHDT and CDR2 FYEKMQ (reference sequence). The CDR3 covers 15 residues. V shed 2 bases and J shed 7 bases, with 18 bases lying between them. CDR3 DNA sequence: TGTGCCAGCAGCTTAAGCCCGCCGGCCCCGGGGGAGCAGTACTTC. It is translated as CASSLSPPAPGEQYF.

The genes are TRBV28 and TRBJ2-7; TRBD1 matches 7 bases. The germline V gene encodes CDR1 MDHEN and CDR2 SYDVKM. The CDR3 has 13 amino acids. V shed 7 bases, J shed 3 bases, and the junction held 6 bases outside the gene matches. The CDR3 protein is CASTKTGNYEQYF. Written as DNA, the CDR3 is TGTGCCAGCACCAAGACAGGGAACTACGAGCAGTACTTC.

CDR3 loop: CASSGGKGGDYGYTF. Here the CDR3 DNA reads TGTGCCAGCAGTGGGGGTAAAGGGGGCGACTATGGCTACACCTTC. The genes are TRBV6-1 and TRBJ1-2; 7 nucleotides align to TRBD1. The CDR3 contains 15 residues. The germline CDR1 and CDR2 sequences are MNHNS and SASEGT. V shed 4 bases and J 3 bases; nucleotides not matched to a gene: 8.

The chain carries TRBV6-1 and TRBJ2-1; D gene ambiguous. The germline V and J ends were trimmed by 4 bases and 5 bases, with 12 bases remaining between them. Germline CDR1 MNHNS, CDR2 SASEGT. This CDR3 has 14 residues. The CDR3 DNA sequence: TGTGCCAGCAGTGGTCGCCTCGCGGACAATGAGCAGTTCTTC. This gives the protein CASSGRLADNEQFF.

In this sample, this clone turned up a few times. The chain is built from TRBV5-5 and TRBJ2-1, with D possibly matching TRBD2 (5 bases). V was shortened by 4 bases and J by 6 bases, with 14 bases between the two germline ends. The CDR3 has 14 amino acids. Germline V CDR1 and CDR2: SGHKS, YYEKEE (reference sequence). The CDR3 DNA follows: TGTGCCAGCAGCCGAGGGCAGGCGGGCAATGAGCAGTTCTTC. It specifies CASSRGQAGNEQFF.

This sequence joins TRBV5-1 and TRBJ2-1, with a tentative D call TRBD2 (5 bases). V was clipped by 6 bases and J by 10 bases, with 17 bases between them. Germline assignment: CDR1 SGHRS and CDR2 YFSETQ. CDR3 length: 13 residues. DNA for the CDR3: TGCGCCAGCACTCTGGGTGGACTGGGCGAGCAGTTCTTC. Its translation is CASTLGGLGEQFF.

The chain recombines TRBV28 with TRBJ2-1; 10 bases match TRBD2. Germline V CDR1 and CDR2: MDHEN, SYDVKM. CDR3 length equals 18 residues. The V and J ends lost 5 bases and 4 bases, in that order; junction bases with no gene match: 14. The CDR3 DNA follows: TGTGCCAGCAGTCCCTCGACTAGCGGGTCCAAAAGATACAATGAGCAGTTCTTC. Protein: CASSPSTSGSKRYNEQFF.

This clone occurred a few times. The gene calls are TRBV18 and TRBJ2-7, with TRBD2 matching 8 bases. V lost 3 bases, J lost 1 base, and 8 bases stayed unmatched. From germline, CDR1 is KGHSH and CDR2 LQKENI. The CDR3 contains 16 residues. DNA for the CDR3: TGTGCCAGCTCACCGCCAACTAGCGGTTTATCCTACGAGCAGTACTTC. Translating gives CASSPPTSGLSYEQYF. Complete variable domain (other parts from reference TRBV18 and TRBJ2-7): NAGVMQNPRHLVRRRGQEARLRCSPMKGHSHVYWYRQLPEEGLKFMVYLQKENIIDESGMPKERFSAEFPKEGPSILRIQQVVRGDSAAYFCASSPPTSGLSYEQYFGPGTRLTVT.

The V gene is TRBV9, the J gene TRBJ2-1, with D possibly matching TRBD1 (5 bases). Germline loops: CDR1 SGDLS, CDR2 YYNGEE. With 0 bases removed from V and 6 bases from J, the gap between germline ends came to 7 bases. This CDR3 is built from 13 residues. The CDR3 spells CASSVVQGNEQFF. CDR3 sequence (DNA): TGTGCCAGCAGCGTAGTCCAGGGCAATGAGCAGTTCTTC.

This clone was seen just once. DNA for the CDR3: TGTGCCAGCAGCCGCGGGGTCGCGAACACCGGGGAGCTGTTTTTT. Its protein product is CASSRGVANTGELFF. This chain connects TRBV9 to TRBJ2-2; possibly TRBD2 for D (6 bases). Trimming pared 4 bases from V and 0 bases from J, leaving 10 bases between. The CDR3 length is 15 residues. Germline V gene lookup returns CDR1 SGDLS and CDR2 YYNGEE.

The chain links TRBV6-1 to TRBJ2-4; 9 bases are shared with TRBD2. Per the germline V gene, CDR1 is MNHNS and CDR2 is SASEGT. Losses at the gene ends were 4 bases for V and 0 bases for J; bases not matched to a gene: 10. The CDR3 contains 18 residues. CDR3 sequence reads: CASSGLAAPLLAKNIQYF. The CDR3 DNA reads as TGTGCCAGCAGTGGACTAGCGGCGCCCCTCTTAGCCAAAAACATTCAGTACTTC.

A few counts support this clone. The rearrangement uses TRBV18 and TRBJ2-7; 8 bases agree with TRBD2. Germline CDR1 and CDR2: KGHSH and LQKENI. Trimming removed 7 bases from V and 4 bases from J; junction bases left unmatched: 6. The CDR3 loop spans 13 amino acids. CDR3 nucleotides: TGTGCCAGCTGGGGAGCGGGAGCGTACGAGCAGTACTTC. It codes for CASWGAGAYEQYF. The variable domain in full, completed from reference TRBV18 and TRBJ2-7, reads NAGVMQNPRHLVRRRGQEARLRCSPMKGHSHVYWYRQLPEEGLKFMVYLQKENIIDESGMPKERFSAEFPKEGPSILRIQQVVRGDSAAYFCASWGAGAYEQYFGPGTRLTVT.

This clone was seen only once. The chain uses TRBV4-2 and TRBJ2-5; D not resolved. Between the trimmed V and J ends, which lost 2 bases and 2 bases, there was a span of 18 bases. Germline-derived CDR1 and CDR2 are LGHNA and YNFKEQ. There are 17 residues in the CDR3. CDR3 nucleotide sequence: TGTGCCAGCAGCCAACTTAGCTCCGTGGCGTTACAAGAGACCCAGTACTTC. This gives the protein CASSQLSSVALQETQYF.

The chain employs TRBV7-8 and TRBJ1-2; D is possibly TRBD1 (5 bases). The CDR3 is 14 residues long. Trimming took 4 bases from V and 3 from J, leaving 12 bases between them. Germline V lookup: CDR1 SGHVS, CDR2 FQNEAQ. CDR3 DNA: TGTGCCAGCAGCTCCCGGCAGGGCGACTATGGCTACACCTTC. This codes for CASSSRQGDYGYTF.

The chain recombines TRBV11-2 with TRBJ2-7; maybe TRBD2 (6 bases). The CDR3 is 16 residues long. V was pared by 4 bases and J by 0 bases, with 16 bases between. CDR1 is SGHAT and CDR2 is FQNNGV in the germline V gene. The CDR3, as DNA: TGTGCCAGCAGCTCCCTCGGGCAGGAGGGCTCCTACGAGCAGTACTTC. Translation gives CASSSLGQEGSYEQYF. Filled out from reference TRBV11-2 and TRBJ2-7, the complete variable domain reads EAGVAQSPRYKIIEKRQSVAFWCNPISGHATLYWYQQILGQGPKLLIQFQNNGVVDDSQLPKDRFSAERLKGVDSTLKIQPAKLEDSAVYLCASSSLGQEGSYEQYFGPGTRLTVT.

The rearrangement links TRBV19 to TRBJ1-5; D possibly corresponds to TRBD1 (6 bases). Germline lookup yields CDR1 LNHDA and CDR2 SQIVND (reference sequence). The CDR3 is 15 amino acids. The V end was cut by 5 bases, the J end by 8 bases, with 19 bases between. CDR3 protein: CASSEQGADRKPQHF. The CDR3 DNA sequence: TGTGCCAGTAGTGAACAGGGCGCCGACAGAAAGCCCCAGCATTTT.

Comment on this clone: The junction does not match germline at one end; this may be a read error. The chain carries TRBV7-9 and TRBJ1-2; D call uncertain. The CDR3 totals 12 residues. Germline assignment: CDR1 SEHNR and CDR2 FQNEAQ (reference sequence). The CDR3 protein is CSSSLEIGGYTF. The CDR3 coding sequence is TGTTCCAGCAGCTTGGAGATAGGAGGCTACACCTTC.

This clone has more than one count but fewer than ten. In nucleotides, the CDR3 is TGTGCCAGCACCTTATCACAGGGGGCGCGAACTGAAGCTTTCTTT. Translation: CASTLSQGARTEAFF. The gene calls are TRBV27 and TRBJ1-1, with 9 bases aligning to TRBD1. This CDR3 has 15 amino acids. Germline values: CDR1 MNHEY, CDR2 SMNVEV (reference sequence). Losses at the gene ends were 7 bases for V and 5 bases for J; bases not matched to a gene: 11.

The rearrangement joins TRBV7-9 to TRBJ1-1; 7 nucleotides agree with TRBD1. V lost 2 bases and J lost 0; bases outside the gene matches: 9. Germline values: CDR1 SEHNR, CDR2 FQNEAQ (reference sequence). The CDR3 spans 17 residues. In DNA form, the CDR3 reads TGTGCCAGCAGCTTAACCCTCGCGGGACAGTTGAACACTGAAGCTTTCTTT. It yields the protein CASSLTLAGQLNTEAFF. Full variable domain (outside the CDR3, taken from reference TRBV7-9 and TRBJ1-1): DTGVSQNPRHKITKRGQNVTFRCDPISEHNRLYWYRQTLGQGPEFLTYFQNEAQLEKSRLLSDRFSAERPKGSFSTLEIQRTEQGDSAMYLCASSLTLAGQLNTEAFFGQGTRLTVV.

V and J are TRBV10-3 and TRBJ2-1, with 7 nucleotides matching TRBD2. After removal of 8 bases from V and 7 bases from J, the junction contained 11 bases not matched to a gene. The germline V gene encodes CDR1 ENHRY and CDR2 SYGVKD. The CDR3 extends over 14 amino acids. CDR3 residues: CAIGAGTILNEQFF. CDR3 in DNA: TGTGCCATCGGGGCGGGGACTATATTGAATGAGCAGTTCTTC.

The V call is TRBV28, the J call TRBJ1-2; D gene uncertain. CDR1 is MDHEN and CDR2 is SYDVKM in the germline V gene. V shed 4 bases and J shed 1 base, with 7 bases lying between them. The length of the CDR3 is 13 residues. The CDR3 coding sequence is TGTGCCAGCAGTTCTCGGTTTAACTATGGCTACACCTTC. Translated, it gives CASSSRFNYGYTF.

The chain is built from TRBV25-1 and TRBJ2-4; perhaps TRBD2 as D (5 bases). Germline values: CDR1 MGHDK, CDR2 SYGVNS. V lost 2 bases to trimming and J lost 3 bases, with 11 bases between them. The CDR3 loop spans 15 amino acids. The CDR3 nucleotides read TGTGCCAGCAGTGAAGCCGGAGGAGTCAAAAACATTCAGTACTTC. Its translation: CASSEAGGVKNIQYF.

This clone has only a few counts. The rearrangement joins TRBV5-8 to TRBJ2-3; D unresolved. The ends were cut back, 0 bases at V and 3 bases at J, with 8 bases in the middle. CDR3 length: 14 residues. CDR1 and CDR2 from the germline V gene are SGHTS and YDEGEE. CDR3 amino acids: CASSLDSPTDTQYF. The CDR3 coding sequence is TGTGCCAGCAGCTTGGACAGCCCGACAGATACGCAGTATTTT.

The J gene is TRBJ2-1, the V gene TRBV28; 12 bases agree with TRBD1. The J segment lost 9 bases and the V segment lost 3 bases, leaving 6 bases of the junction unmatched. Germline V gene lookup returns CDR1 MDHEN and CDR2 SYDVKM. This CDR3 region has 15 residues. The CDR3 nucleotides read TGTGCCAGCAGTTTTCTCGGGACAGGGGGCGGTGAGCAGTTCTTC. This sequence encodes CASSFLGTGGGEQFF.

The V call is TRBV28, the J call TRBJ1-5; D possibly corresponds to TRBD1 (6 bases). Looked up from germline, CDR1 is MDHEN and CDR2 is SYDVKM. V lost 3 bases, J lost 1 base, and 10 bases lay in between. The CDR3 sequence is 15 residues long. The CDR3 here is CASSFQGTSNQPQHF. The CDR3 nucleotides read TGTGCCAGCAGTTTTCAGGGGACAAGCAATCAGCCCCAGCATTTT.

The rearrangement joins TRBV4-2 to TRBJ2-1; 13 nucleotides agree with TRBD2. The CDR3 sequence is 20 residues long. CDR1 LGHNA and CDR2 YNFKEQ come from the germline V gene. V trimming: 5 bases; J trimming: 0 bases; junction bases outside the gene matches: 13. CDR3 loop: CASSSGPGLAGSSSYNEQFF. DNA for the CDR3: TGTGCCAGCAGCTCCGGACCGGGACTAGCGGGGTCTAGCTCCTACAATGAGCAGTTCTTC.

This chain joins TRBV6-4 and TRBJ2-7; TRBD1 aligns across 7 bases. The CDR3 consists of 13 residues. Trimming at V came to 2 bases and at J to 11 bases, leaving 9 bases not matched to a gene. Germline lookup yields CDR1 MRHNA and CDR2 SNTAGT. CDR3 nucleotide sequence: TGTGCCAGCAGTGACGGAGGACAGGAAGGCAAGTACTTC. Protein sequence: CASSDGGQEGKYF.

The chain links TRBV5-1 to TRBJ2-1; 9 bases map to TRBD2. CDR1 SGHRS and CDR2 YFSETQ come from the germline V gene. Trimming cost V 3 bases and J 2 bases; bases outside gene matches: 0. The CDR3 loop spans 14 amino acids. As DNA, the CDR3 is TGCGCCAGCAGCTCTAGCGGGACCTACAATGAGCAGTTCTTC. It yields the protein CASSSSGTYNEQFF. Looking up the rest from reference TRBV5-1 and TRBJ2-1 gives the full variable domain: KAGVTQTPRYLIKTRGQQVTLSCSPISGHRSVSWYQQTPGQGLQFLFEYFSETQRNKGNFPGRFSGRQFSNSRSEMNVSTLELGDSALYLCASSSSGTYNEQFFGPGTRLTVL.

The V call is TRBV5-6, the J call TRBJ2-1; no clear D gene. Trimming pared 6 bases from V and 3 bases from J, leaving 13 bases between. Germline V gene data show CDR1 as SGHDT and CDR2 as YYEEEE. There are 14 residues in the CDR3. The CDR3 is CASNPTTFYNEQFF. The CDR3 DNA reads TGTGCCAGCAACCCCACGACATTCTACAATGAGCAGTTCTTC. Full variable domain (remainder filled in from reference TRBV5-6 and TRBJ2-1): DAGVTQSPTHLIKTRGQQVTLRCSPKSGHDTVSWYQQALGQGPQFIFQYYEEEERQRGNFPDRFSGHQFPNYSSELNVNALLLGDSALYLCASNPTTFYNEQFFGPGTRLTVL.

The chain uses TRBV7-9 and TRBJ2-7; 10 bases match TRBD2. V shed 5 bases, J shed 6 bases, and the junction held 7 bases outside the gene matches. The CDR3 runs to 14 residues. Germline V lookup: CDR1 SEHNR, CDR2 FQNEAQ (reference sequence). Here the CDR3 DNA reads TGTGCCAGCAGCACAAGCGGGGGGGCTGTCGAGCAGTACTTC. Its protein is CASSTSGGAVEQYF.

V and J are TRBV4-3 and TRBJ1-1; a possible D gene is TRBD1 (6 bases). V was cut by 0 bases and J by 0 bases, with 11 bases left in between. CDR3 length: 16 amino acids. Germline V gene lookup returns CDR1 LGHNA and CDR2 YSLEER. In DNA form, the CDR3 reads TGCGCCAGCAGCCAAGATCTAGGGGGATTGAACACTGAAGCTTTCTTT. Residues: CASSQDLGGLNTEAFF.

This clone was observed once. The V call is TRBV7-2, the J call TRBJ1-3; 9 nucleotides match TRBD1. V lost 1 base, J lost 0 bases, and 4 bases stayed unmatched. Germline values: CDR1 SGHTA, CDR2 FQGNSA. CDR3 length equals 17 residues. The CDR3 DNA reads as TGTGCCAGCAGCTTAGTCGGACAGGGGCGCTCTGGAAACACCATATATTTT. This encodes CASSLVGQGRSGNTIYF.